This T cell receptor (beta chain) was observed in a study of chemoradiotherapy in HPV16-positive cancers (dated by TCRdb to between 2021 and 2023). Background for the entire study: Using functional T-cell assays on cells from a couple of HPV16-positive patients, the researchers defined candidate HPV-specific T-cell clones and common TCR motifs. The study asked whether T-cell immunity to the HPV oncoproteins E6 and E7 changes during chemoradiotherapy and whether this immunity affects survival. TCR repertoires from roughly 87 patients with HPV-related cancers were then used to track the candidate HPV-specific TCRs and motifs.

The CDR3 measures 15 amino acids from cysteine to phenylalanine. The only DNA kept is the CDR3, 45 bases in frame from the first base. CDR1 SEHNR and CDR2 FQNEAQ are derived from the germline V gene (reference sequence). Relative to germline, V is missing 5 bases and J is missing 3 bases, with 4 bases of the junction outside any gene match. This clone appeared a single time. Its recognized antigen is unknown. No base qualities exist here, and no much larger clone lies one base off it. Repertoires were sampled repeatedly over the course of chemoradiotherapy, so clonal expansion could be followed in the tumor microenvironment. The receptor library was made with the immunoSEQ multiplex PCR assay. The table comes from immuneACCESS by way of TCRdb, which keeps in-frame sequences with V and J called. Part of the clones is missing from these tables; in studies checked, under half for an unresolved V gene and the rest for unknown reasons. This sample comprises fewer than 20,000 clones, over 65% of them detected only once. The top ten clones comprise about 3.5% of the sample.

Broader findings and caveats from the paper: Expansion of candidate HPV-specific clones and E7-related TCR motifs was observed in the tumor microenvironment during treatment, whereas no such expansion was observed for non-HPV-specific T cells. The survival association was reported for HPV16-positive patients, and the functional definition of HPV-specific T cells was derived from only two HPV16-positive patients. Improved recurrence-free survival in HPV16-positive patients was associated with expansion of HPV-responsive T cells during chemoradiotherapy.

The chain couples TRBV7-9 to TRBJ2-2, with 9 bases aligning to TRBD1. Sequenced material: blood, taken from a patient who underwent chemoradiotherapy. The receptor comes from a human donor with HPV-associated anogenital cancer. Here the CDR3 is given as CASSAQGADTGELFF. The DNA sequence is as follows: TGTGCCAGCAGCGCACAGGGGGCCGACACCGGGGAGCTGTTTTTT.